One and the same sample provided the 31 T cell receptor beta chains below, sequenced in a study of T cell responses to AZD1222 COVID-19 vaccine. Using immunoSEQ multiplex PCR, the repertoire was profiled, and TCRdb retains in-frame clones only, with some absent. The sample yields around 70,000 clones, approximately 90% seen once. Here the sequenced sample was peripheral blood, taken 28 days after the second dose of the MenACWY control vaccine. Receptor source: an adult who received the MenACWY meningococcal vaccine as a control.

J is TRBJ1-1 and V is TRBV6-5, with D uncertain. This CDR3 comprises 13 residues. The germline V gene encodes CDR1 MNHEY and CDR2 SVGAGI. V dropped 7 bases and J dropped 6 bases, with 15 bases sitting between them. The CDR3 region has the DNA TGTGCCAGCACCGAAGTTGTGGGCGCTGAAGCTTTCTTT. Translating gives CASTEVVGAEAFF.

This sequence joins TRBV23-1 and TRBJ2-1; 8 nucleotides align to TRBD2. TRBV23-1 is placed among ORFs of uncertain function. Germline trimming cut 6 bases from V and 4 bases from J; bases unmatched to any gene: 17. The CDR3 covers 18 residues. In DNA, the CDR3 is TGCGCCAGCAGCTCCGCGGGTCAGCGGGGGTCCCTTTACAATGAGCAGTTCTTC. This encodes CASSSAGQRGSLYNEQFF.

The chain uses TRBV19 and TRBJ2-2; D might be TRBD2 (5 bases). Trimming pared 3 bases from V and 4 bases from J, leaving 12 bases between. The CDR3 has 15 residues. CDR1 is LNHDA, CDR2 SQIVND, per germline (reference sequence). In nucleotides, the CDR3 is TGTGCCAGTAGTATTACCGGGGTGGTCACCGGGGAGCTGTTTTTT. It specifies CASSITGVVTGELFF.

CDR3 bases: TGTGCCAGCAGCCCCTGGGGAAACACTGAAGCTTTCTTT. This sequence encodes CASSPWGNTEAFF. The chain couples TRBV14 to TRBJ1-1; D is unclear. CDR1 and CDR2 from the germline V gene are SGHDN and FVKESK. The V end lost 4 bases, the J end lost 2 bases, and 8 bases lay between the germline ends. This CDR3 spans 13 amino acids.

The rearrangement links TRBV7-2 to TRBJ1-2, with 7 positions matching TRBD1. With 1 base clipped from V and 4 bases from J, the junction kept 12 bases outside the gene matches. The CDR3 has 17 amino acids. Germline V gives CDR1 SGHTA, CDR2 FQGNSA. The CDR3 reads CASSLGGPGQSLYGYTF. The CDR3 DNA is TGTGCCAGCAGCTTAGGGGGCCCGGGACAGTCGCTCTATGGCTACACCTTC.

The chain couples TRBV4-3 to TRBJ1-4; D uncertain. This CDR3 region has 14 residues. Trimming took off 2 bases at V and 7 bases at J, with 11 bases between the two ends. The germline V gene encodes CDR1 LGHNA and CDR2 YSLEER. The CDR3 sequence is CASSQQRGGEKLFF. In nucleotides, the CDR3 is TGCGCCAGCAGCCAACAGCGGGGAGGTGAAAAACTGTTTTTT.

This chain uses TRBV9 with TRBJ1-6; the match to TRBD1 covers 7 bases. Germline CDR1 reads SGDLS; CDR2 reads YYNGEE. The ends lost 0 bases at V and 7 bases at J; junction bases unmatched: 7. The CDR3 is 16 amino acids. The CDR3 DNA sequence: TGTGCCAGCAGCGTAGGGGCGGCAGGGGGGAATTCACCCCTCCACTTT. It codes for CASSVGAAGGNSPLHF.

The chain employs TRBV23-1 and TRBJ1-6; D unresolved. TRBV23-1 is annotated as an ORF whose role is uncertain. The CDR3 spans 13 residues. The CDR3 sequence: CANRPLNNSPLHF. The CDR3 bases are TGCGCTAATCGGCCACTTAATAATTCACCCCTCCACTTT.

The genes are TRBV12-3 or TRBV12-4 and TRBJ1-6; D unresolved. V was shortened by 6 bases and J by 5 bases, with 2 bases between the two germline ends. The CDR3 runs 11 residues. The DNA of the CDR3 is TGTGCCAGCAGGAATAATTCACCCCTCCACTTT. Its translation is CASRNNSPLHF.

The rearrangement uses TRBV4-3 and TRBJ2-3; 11 nucleotides align to TRBD2. This CDR3 has 20 residues. CDR1 and CDR2 from the germline V gene are LGHNA and YSLEER. J gave up 1 base and V 1 base, and 13 bases lay outside the gene matches. CDR3 sequence reads: CASSQAWLIAGGPGTDTQYF. Written as DNA, the CDR3 is TGCGCCAGCAGCCAAGCGTGGTTGATAGCGGGAGGGCCCGGCACAGATACGCAGTATTTT.

V is TRBV28 and J is TRBJ1-6; possibly TRBD1 for D (5 bases). This CDR3 is built from 14 residues. Germline V gene data show CDR1 as MDHEN and CDR2 as SYDVKM. Trimming removed 7 bases from V and 8 bases from J, with 15 bases in between. CDR3 sequence reads: CASTLSGTYSPLHF. Written as DNA, the CDR3 is TGTGCCAGCACCCTTAGTGGGACGTATTCACCCCTCCACTTT.

The chain links TRBV7-2 to TRBJ2-2, with 10 bases lining up with TRBD2. Trimming cost V 4 bases and J 6 bases; bases outside gene matches: 8. The CDR3 contains 16 residues. Germline loops: CDR1 SGHTA, CDR2 FQGNSA. CDR3 in amino acids: CASSSTLGLASGELFF. The CDR3 nucleotides are TGTGCCAGCAGCTCGACATTGGGACTAGCGTCCGGGGAGCTGTTTTTT.

This chain uses TRBV4-3 with TRBJ2-1; maybe TRBD2 (5 bases). Germline assignment: CDR1 LGHNA and CDR2 YSLEER. This CDR3 contains 15 residues. V was shortened by 4 bases and J by 0 bases, with 10 bases between the two germline ends. CDR3 sequence reads: CASSRERSSYNEQFF. DNA for the CDR3: TGCGCCAGCAGCCGAGAGCGGTCCTCCTACAATGAGCAGTTCTTC.

This chain uses TRBV12-3 or TRBV12-4 with TRBJ1-6; D gene ambiguous. The CDR3 extends over 13 amino acids. The ends were cut back, 1 base at V and 5 bases at J, with 3 bases in the middle. In nucleotides, the CDR3 is TGTGCCAGCAGTTTAGGGGATAATTCACCCCTCCACTTT. Translation gives CASSLGDNSPLHF.

The DNA for the CDR3 is TGCGCCAGCAGCGTGGACAGGGGAAAGGATGAAAAACTGTTTTTT. Translating gives CASSVDRGKDEKLFF. This chain joins TRBV5-1 and TRBJ1-4; 9 nucleotides agree with TRBD1. V lost 4 bases and J lost 6; bases outside the gene matches: 7. CDR1 and CDR2 (germline): SGHRS, YFSETQ. The CDR3 is 15 amino acids.

The CDR3 DNA is TGTGCCAGCAGCTTTCCTCTCAGCGGGGAGACCCAGTACTTC. Protein product: CASSFPLSGETQYF. V usage is TRBV7-9 and J usage is TRBJ2-5; weak D call: TRBD2 (6 bases). V lost 3 bases and J lost 5, with 13 bases in between. Germline assignment: CDR1 SEHNR and CDR2 FQNEAQ (reference sequence). The CDR3 sequence is 14 residues long.

This sequence joins TRBV7-6 and TRBJ2-7; 7 nucleotides line up with TRBD1. With 8 bases clipped from V and 2 bases from J, the junction kept 9 bases outside the gene matches. The CDR3 loop spans 14 amino acids. CDR1 and CDR2 from the germline V gene are SGHVS and FNYEAQ. The DNA of the CDR3 is TGTGCCAGCTCCGGACCAGGGGGTACCTACGAGCAGTACTTC. Translation gives CASSGPGGTYEQYF.

This clone was counted a single time. The genes are TRBV7-9 and TRBJ1-1; possibly TRBD1 for D (5 bases). The CDR3 sequence is 17 residues long. Trimming removed 0 bases from V and 0 bases from J, with 14 bases in between. CDR1 SEHNR and CDR2 FQNEAQ come from the germline V gene (reference sequence). The CDR3 loop is CASSLARDFFLNTEAFF. The CDR3 region has the DNA TGTGCCAGCAGCTTAGCCCGGGACTTCTTCCTGAACACTGAAGCTTTCTTT. The variable domain in full, completed from reference TRBV7-9 and TRBJ1-1, reads DTGVSQNPRHKITKRGQNVTFRCDPISEHNRLYWYRQTLGQGPEFLTYFQNEAQLEKSRLLSDRFSAERPKGSFSTLEIQRTEQGDSAMYLCASSLARDFFLNTEAFFGQGTRLTVV.

The rearrangement links TRBV3-1 (or the pseudogene TRBV3-2) to TRBJ1-3, with 8 bases matching TRBD1. Germline loops: CDR1 LGHDT, CDR2 YNNKEL (reference sequence). This CDR3 is 16 amino acids long. J was trimmed by 2 bases and V by 0 bases; bases with no gene match: 3. CDR3 loop: CASSQDPGGTGNTIYF. Here the CDR3 DNA reads TGTGCCAGCAGCCAAGATCCAGGGGGCACTGGAAACACCATATATTTT.

This clone showed up just once. The genes are TRBV28 and TRBJ1-1; TRBD1 might be the D (6 bases). V was pared by 5 bases and J by 8 bases, with 18 bases between. In germline, CDR1 is MDHEN, CDR2 SYDVKM. The CDR3 loop spans 14 amino acids. The CDR3 nucleotides are TGTGCCAGCAGTGCCCCCGACAGGCGACTCGAAGCTTTCTTT. Residues: CASSAPDRRLEAFF. The full variable domain, completed using reference TRBV28 and TRBJ1-1, is DVKVTQSSRYLVKRTGEKVFLECVQDMDHENMFWYRQDPGLGLRLIYFSYDVKMKEKGDIPEGYSVSREKKERFSLILESASTNQTSMYLCASSAPDRRLEAFFGQGTRLTVV.

This rearrangement joins TRBV28 to TRBJ1-4, with 8 bases identical to TRBD1. V gave up 4 bases and J gave up 8 bases; unmatched junction bases: 6. The CDR3 covers 14 residues. Germline lookup yields CDR1 MDHEN and CDR2 SYDVKM. The CDR3 loop reads CASSWTGNWEKLFF. The CDR3 nucleotides read TGTGCCAGCAGTTGGACAGGGAATTGGGAAAAACTGTTTTTT.

V is TRBV11-3 and J is TRBJ2-5, with D possibly TRBD1 on 6 matching bases. Germline-derived CDR1 and CDR2 are SGHNT and YENEEA. This CDR3 region has 13 residues. V lost 2 bases, J lost 10 bases, and 14 bases lay in between. DNA of the CDR3: TGTGCCAGCAGCTTACAGGGGAAGGGAGACCAGTACTTC. Translated, it gives CASSLQGKGDQYF. Looking up the rest from reference TRBV11-3 and TRBJ2-5 gives the full variable domain: EAGVVQSPRYKIIEKKQPVAFWCNPISGHNTLYWYLQNLGQGPELLIRYENEEAVDDSQLPKDRFSAERLKGVDSTLKIQPAELGDSAVYLCASSLQGKGDQYFGPGTRLLVL.

The J gene is TRBJ1-3, the V gene TRBV12-3 or TRBV12-4; D is possibly TRBD1 (5 bases). The CDR3 length is 13 residues. V dropped 3 bases and J dropped 6 bases, with 9 bases sitting between them. As DNA, the CDR3 is TGTGCCAGCAGTTTTGACAGAACAAACACCATATATTTT. As protein: CASSFDRTNTIYF.

The rearrangement uses TRBV4-3 and TRBJ2-2; D is perhaps TRBD1 or TRBD2 (6 bases each). V was shortened by 0 bases and J by 4 bases, with 18 bases between the two germline ends. There are 18 residues in the CDR3. Germline loops: CDR1 LGHNA, CDR2 YSLEER. CDR3 sequence: CASSQDLGGGRGTGELFF. DNA for the CDR3: TGCGCCAGCAGCCAAGATCTTGGAGGGGGGCGAGGCACCGGGGAGCTGTTTTTT.

This chain connects TRBV10-3 to TRBJ2-7, with a possible D match to TRBD1 (5 bases). The CDR3 spans 14 residues. With 7 bases removed from V and 0 bases from J, the gap between germline ends came to 13 bases. The germline V gene has CDR1 ENHRY and CDR2 SYGVKD. The CDR3 region is CAIKQQGPSYEQYF. DNA of the CDR3: TGTGCCATCAAGCAGCAGGGCCCCTCCTACGAGCAGTACTTC.

This rearrangement joins TRBV20-1 to TRBJ1-1; maybe TRBD1 (5 bases). The ends were cut back, 3 bases at V and 2 bases at J, with 10 bases in the middle. CDR3 size: 13 residues. CDR1 is DFQATT and CDR2 is SNEGSKA in the germline V gene (reference sequence). Here the CDR3 DNA reads TGCAGTGCTAGTCGCAGGGCCAACACTGAAGCTTTCTTT. It encodes CSASRRANTEAFF.

This clone was detected only once. The CDR3 sequence is CASDTGSSGYTF. The CDR3 DNA sequence: TGTGCCAGCGACACCGGTTCCAGTGGCTACACCTTC. The chain combines TRBV6-5 with TRBJ1-2; unclear D gene. Germline lookup yields CDR1 MNHEY and CDR2 SVGAGI. The CDR3 spans 12 residues. Trimming left V 8 bases short and J 7 bases short, with 14 bases between.

This clone was observed once. The CDR3 sequence is CASRGDIQYF. The CDR3 bases are TGTGCCAGCAGAGGAGACATTCAGTACTTC. The chain carries TRBV11-3 and TRBJ2-4; D is unresolved. Trimming pared 6 bases from V and 8 bases from J, leaving 5 bases between. Germline V gene sequence: CDR1 SGHNT, CDR2 YENEEA. The CDR3 is 10 amino acids.

The J gene is TRBJ1-1, the V gene TRBV5-1; TRBD1 is a possible D gene (6 bases). The CDR3 contains 18 residues. The V end lost 5 bases, the J end lost 1 base, and 24 bases lay between the germline ends. Germline lookup yields CDR1 SGHRS and CDR2 YFSETQ. CDR3 sequence: CASRSAVGRGRRNTEAFF. The CDR3 coding sequence is TGCGCCAGCAGATCGGCCGTGGGCAGGGGTAGGAGGAACACTGAAGCTTTCTTT.

This chain uses TRBV9 with TRBJ1-3, with D uncertain. The CDR3 has 15 amino acids. The germline V gene has CDR1 SGDLS and CDR2 YYNGEE. The ends were cut back, 2 bases at V and 4 bases at J, with 13 bases in the middle. The CDR3 region has the DNA TGTGCCAGCAGCGTCGGGCCAAAGGGAGGAAACACCATATATTTT. Translated, it gives CASSVGPKGGNTIYF.

The table lists this clone with a count of one. The chain links TRBV18 to TRBJ2-7; 7 bases line up with TRBD1. This CDR3 spans 17 amino acids. The V and J ends lost 3 bases and 0 bases, in that order; junction bases with no gene match: 11. CDR1 is KGHSH, CDR2 LQKENI, per germline. The CDR3 reads CASSPRQGLMSSYEQYF. CDR3 DNA sequence: TGTGCCAGCTCACCCCGACAGGGTCTGATGAGCTCCTACGAGCAGTACTTC.